This T cell receptor (beta chain) originates from a study of stem cell transplantation in POMP-related autoinflammatory disease. Clones were read by immunoSEQ multiplex PCR, and TCRdb kept only the in-frame ones, dropping some. This sample yields about 68,000 clones, of which roughly 88% are seen a single time; around 0.66% belongs to the top ten. Between the trimmed V and J ends, which lost 2 bases and 9 bases, there was a span of 14 bases. Germline CDR1 reads KGHSH; CDR2 reads LQKENI. The CDR3 is 15 amino acids. The clonotype was recovered from a human patient with POMP-related autoinflammation and immune dysregulation (PRAID). The graft donor may have given rise to some T cells. Sequenced here: CD4+ T cells from PBMCs, sampled after stem cell transplantation. V usage is TRBV18 and J usage is TRBJ1-6, with D maybe TRBD1 (5 bases). DNA for the CDR3: TGTGCCAGCTCACCAGGAAGGGACTGGGGTTCACCCCTCCACTTT. This translates into CASSPGRDWGSPLHF.